The entry below gives a single T cell receptor beta chain sequence along with its context. Original processing methods: From reference gene primer amplification, estimates of nucleated cell counts were derived. Assay used: immunoSEQ multiplex PCR; TCRdb lists only in-frame clones, some missing. The DNA gave D and trimming, while V, J and clone size come from that table. The table lists approximately 330,000 clones, approximately 83% of them singletons, with 3.5% to 4.5% in the top ten. CDR1 and CDR2 from the germline V gene are LGHNA and YNFKEQ. Trimming removed 0 bases at V and 3 bases at J, with 9 bases between. CDR3 length: 16 residues. The entry originates in a study of blood T cell repertoires in COVID-19. Study in general: T cells, B-cell-depleted T cells, or PBMCs supplied cDNA or gDNA.

The chain uses TRBV4-2 and TRBJ1-6; weak D call: TRBD1 (6 bases). The source material was PBMCs or T cells enriched from blood (not recorded which). The source of this sequence is a woman between 40 and 50 years old with acute COVID-19. This chain's CDR3 is CASSQEGGGYNSPLHF. DNA of the CDR3: TGTGCCAGCAGCCAAGAAGGGGGTGGCTATAATTCACCCCTCCACTTT.